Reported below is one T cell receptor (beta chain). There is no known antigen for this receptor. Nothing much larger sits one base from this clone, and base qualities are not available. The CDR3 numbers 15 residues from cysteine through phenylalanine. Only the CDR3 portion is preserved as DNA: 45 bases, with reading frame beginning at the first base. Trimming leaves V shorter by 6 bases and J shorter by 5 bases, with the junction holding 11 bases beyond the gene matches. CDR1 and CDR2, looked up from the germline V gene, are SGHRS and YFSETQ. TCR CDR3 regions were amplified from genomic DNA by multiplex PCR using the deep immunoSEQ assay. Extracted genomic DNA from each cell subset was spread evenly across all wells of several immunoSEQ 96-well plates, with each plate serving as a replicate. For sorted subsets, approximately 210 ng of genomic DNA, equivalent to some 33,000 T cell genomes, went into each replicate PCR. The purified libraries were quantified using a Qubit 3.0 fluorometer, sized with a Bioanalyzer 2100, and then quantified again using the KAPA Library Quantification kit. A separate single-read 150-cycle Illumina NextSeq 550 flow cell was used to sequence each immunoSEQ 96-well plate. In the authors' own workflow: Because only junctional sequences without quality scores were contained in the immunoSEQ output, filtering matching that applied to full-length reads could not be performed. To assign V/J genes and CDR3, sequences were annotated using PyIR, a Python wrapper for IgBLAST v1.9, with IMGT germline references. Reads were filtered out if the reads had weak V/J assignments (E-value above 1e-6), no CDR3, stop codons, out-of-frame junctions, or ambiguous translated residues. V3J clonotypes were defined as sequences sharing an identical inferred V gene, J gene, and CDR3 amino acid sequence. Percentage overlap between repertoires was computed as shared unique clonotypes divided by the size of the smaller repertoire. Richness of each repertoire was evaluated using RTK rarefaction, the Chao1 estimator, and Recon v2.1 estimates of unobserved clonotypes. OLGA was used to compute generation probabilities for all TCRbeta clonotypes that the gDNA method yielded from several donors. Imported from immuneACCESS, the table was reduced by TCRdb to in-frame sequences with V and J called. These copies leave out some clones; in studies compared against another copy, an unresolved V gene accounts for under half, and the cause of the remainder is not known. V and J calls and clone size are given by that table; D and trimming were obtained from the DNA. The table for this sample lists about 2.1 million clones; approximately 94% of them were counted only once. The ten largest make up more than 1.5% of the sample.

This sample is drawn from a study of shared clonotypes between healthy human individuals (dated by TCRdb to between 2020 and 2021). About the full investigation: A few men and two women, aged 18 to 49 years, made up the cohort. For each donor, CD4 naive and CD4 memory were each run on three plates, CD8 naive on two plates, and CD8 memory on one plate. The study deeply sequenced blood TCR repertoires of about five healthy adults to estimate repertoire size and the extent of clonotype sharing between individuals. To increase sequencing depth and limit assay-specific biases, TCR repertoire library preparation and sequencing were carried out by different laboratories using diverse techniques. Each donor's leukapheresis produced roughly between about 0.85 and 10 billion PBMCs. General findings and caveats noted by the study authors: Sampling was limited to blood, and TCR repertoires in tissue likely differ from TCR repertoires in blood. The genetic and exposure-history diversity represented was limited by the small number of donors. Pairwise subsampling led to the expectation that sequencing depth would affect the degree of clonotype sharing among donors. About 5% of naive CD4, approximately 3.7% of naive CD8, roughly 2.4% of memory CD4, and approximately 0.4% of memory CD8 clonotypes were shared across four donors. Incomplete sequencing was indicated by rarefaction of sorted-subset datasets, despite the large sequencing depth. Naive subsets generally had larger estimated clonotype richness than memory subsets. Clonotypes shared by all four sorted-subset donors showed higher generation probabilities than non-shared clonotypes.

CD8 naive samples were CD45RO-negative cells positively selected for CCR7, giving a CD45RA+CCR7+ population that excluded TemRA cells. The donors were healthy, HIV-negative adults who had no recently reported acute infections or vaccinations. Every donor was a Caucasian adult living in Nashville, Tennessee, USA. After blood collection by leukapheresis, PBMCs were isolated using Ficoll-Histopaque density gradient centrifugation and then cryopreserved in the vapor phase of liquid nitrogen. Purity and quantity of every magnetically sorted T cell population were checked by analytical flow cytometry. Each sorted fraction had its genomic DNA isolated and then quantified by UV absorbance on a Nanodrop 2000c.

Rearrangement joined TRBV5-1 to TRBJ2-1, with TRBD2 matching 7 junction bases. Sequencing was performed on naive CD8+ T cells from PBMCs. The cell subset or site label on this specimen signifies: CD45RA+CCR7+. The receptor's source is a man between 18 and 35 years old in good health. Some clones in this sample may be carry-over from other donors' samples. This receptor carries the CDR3 CASNPGGVAHNEQFF. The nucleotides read TGCGCCAGCAATCCTGGGGGGGTAGCGCACAATGAGCAGTTCTTC.